The rows below give T cell receptor beta chains drawn from one sample of a study of blood T cell repertoires in COVID-19. TCRdb's copy holds only in-frame clones and misses some; the assay was immunoSEQ multiplex PCR. The sample includes fewer than 300,000 clones, about 88% of them seen just once. Sequencing input: peripheral blood. These receptors all come from a man in his 60s who had recovered from COVID-19. The CDR3 runs from the conserved cysteine through the conserved F or W. The D gene is left open where the match is weak. The size field is filled for only some rows; it gives once, few, many or a size class.

size	J	V	D	DNA	CDR3
.	TRBJ2-7	TRBV5-1	TRBD2	TGCGCCAGCAGTTCGGGGGGTGGTATCTACGAGCAGTACTTC	CASSSGGGIYEQYF
.	TRBJ2-7	TRBV7-3	.	TGTGCCAGCAGCCCCGGAGTGGGTGAGCAGTACTTC	CASSPGVGEQYF
.	TRBJ2-2	TRBV5-5	.	TGTGCCAGCAGCTTGCAGGCAGGGATAGGAACCGGGGAGCTGTTTTTT	CASSLQAGIGTGELFF
.	TRBJ1-6	TRBV9	.	TGTGCCAGCAGCGTAGGGGCAGGAAATAATTCACCCCTCCACTTT	CASSVGAGNNSPLHF
once	TRBJ1-5	TRBV2	.	TGTGCCAGCAGTGACCCAGGGGTAGCTAATCAGCCCCAGCATTTT	CASSDPGVANQPQHF
.	TRBJ2-7	TRBV6-5	TRBD1	TGTGCCAGCAGTTCCAGGACAGGGGTCAACGAGCAGTACTTC	CASSSRTGVNEQYF
.	TRBJ1-3	TRBV9	TRBD1	TGTGCCAGCAGCGTAGCTCTTACAGGGGGGTCTGGAAACACCATATATTTT	CASSVALTGGSGNTIYF
.	TRBJ1-1	TRBV10-3	TRBD1	TGTGCCATCAGCCGGGACAGGGGGACAATGAACACTGAAGCTTTCTTT	CAISRDRGTMNTEAFF
.	TRBJ2-3	TRBV7-6	TRBD2	TGTGCCAGCAGCCCTCTAGCGGGGGGGCTCACAGATACGCAGTATTTT	CASSPLAGGLTDTQYF
.	TRBJ2-2	TRBV11-3	.	TGTGCCAGCAGCTTAGAGGGCGTGGGGGAGCTGTTTTTT	CASSLEGVGELFF
.	TRBJ1-2	TRBV18	TRBD1	TGTGCCAGCTCACCGCGAATCGGGGGACAGGGACTAAACTATGGCTACACCTTC	CASSPRIGGQGLNYGYTF
.	TRBJ2-1	TRBV28	TRBD2	TGTGCCAGCAGGAGCGGGGGGCCCTACAATGAGCAGTTCTTC	CASRSGGPYNEQFF
.	TRBJ1-5	TRBV5-6	TRBD1	TGTGCCAGCAGCTTGAGGGACAGGGGTTCCTATAGCAATCAGCCCCAGCATTTT	CASSLRDRGSYSNQPQHF
.	TRBJ1-4	TRBV4-2	TRBD1	TGTGCCAGCAGCGATAGGGGGCAATATAATGAAAAACTGTTTTTT	CASSDRGQYNEKLFF
.	TRBJ1-2	TRBV18	TRBD1	TGTGCCAGCTCACCACGGAAGTCAGGGGGCCCCTACGTCGAGGGCTACACCTTC	CASSPRKSGGPYVEGYTF
.	TRBJ2-2	TRBV19	.	TGTGCCAGTAGTATTGGTACAGGGTTGACCGGGGAGCTGTTTTTT	CASSIGTGLTGELFF
.	TRBJ1-6	TRBV2	TRBD1	TGTGCCAGCAGACGGACAGGGGGAGATAATTCACCCCTCCACTTT	CASRRTGGDNSPLHF
once	TRBJ2-3	TRBV11-2	.	TGTGCCAGCAGCTTAGGGGCGGGGGCCGGAGATACGCAGTATTTT	CASSLGAGAGDTQYF
.	TRBJ2-2	TRBV5-4	TRBD1	TGTGCCAGCAGCTTGGCACAGGGGGTCCCCGGGGAGCTGTTTTTT	CASSLAQGVPGELFF
.	TRBJ1-1	TRBV7-6	.	TGTGCCAGCAGCGCCTCTGGGGGGGGCGGCGAAGCTTTCTTT	CASSASGGGGEAFF
.	TRBJ1-6	TRBV30	TRBD1	TGTGCCTGGAGTGTCTCAGGGGGCTACTCACCCCTCCACTTT	CAWSVSGGYSPLHF
.	TRBJ2-7	TRBV7-9	TRBD1	TGTGCCAACCTCGGGACAGGGGACTACGAGCAGTACTTC	CANLGTGDYEQYF
.	TRBJ1-2	TRBV9	TRBD1	TGTGCCAGCAGCGTATCGGCCGGGACAGGGGGCAGCTACACCTTC	CASSVSAGTGGSYTF
.	TRBJ1-2	TRBV5-5	.	TGTGCCAGCAGCTCCAGGGGCTTTGATGGCTACACCTTC	CASSSRGFDGYTF